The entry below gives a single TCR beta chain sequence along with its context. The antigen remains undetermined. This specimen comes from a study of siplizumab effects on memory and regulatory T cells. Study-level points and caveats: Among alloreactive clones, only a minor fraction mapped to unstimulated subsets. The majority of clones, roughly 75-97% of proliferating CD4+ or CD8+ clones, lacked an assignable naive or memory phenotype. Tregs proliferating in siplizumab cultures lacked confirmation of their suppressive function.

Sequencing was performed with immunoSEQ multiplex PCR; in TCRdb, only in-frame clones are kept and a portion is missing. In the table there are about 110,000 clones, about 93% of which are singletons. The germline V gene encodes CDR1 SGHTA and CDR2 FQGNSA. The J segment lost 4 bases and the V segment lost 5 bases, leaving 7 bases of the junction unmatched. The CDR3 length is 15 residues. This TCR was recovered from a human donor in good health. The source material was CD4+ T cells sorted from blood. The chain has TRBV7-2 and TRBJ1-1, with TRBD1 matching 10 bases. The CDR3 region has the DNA TGTGCCAGCAGCCTCCGGACAGGGGGATTCACTGAAGCTTTCTTT. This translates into CASSLRTGGFTEAFF.